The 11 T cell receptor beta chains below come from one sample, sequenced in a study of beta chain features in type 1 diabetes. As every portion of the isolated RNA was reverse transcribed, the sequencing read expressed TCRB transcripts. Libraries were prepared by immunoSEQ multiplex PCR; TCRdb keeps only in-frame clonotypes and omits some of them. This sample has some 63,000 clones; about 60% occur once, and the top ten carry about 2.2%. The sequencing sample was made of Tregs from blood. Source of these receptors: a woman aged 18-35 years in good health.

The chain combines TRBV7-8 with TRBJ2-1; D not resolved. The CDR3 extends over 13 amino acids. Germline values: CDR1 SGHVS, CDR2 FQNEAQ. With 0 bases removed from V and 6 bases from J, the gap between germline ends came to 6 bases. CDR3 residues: CASSLAGGNEQFF. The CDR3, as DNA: TGTGCCAGCAGCTTAGCCGGCGGCAATGAGCAGTTCTTC.

The CDR3 is CSVRFPTGAVGEQYF. The CDR3 nucleotides read TGCAGCGTCAGATTCCCGACAGGGGCCGTGGGAGAGCAGTACTTC. The chain has TRBV29-1 and TRBJ2-7, with 8 bases aligning to TRBD1. The germline gives CDR1 SQVTM, CDR2 ANQGSEA. This CDR3 comprises 15 residues. V was clipped by 6 bases and J by 7 bases; unmatched bases: 17.

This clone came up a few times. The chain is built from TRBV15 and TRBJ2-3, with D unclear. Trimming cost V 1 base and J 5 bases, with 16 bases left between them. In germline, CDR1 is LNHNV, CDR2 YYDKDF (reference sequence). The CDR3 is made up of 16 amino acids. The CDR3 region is CATSRATKSHQDTQYF. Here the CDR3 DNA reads TGTGCCACCAGCAGAGCTACTAAGTCTCACCAAGATACGCAGTATTTT. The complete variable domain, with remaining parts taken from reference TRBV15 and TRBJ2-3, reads DAMVIQNPRYQVTQFGKPVTLSCSQTLNHNVMYWYQQKSSQAPKLLFHYYDKDFNNEADTPDNFQSRRPNTSFCFLDIRSPGLGDTAMYLCATSRATKSHQDTQYFGPGTRLTVL.

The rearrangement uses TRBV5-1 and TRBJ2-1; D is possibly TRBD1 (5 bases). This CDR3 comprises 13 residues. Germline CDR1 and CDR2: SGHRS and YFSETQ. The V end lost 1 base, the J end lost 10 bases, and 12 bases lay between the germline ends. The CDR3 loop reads CASSLLQGREQFF. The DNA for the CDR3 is TGCGCCAGCAGCTTGCTTCAGGGCAGGGAGCAGTTCTTC.

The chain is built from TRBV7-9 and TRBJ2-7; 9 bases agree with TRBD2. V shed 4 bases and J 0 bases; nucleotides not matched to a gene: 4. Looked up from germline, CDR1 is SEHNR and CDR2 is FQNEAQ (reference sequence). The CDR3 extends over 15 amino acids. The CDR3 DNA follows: TGTGCCAGCAGCTCGCAGCGGGGGGCCTCCTACGAGCAGTACTTC. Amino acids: CASSSQRGASYEQYF.

CDR3 sequence: CASSRVTVYGYTF. CDR3 DNA: TGTGCCAGCAGTCGAGTGACAGTCTATGGCTACACCTTC. This chain connects TRBV2 to TRBJ1-2; the D gene is possibly TRBD1 (5 bases). Between the trimmed V and J ends, which lost 5 bases and 4 bases, there was a span of 11 bases. CDR1 is SNHLY and CDR2 is FYNNEI in the germline V gene. The CDR3 runs to 13 residues.

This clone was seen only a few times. The CDR3 spells CASSYSWAGGYNEQFF. The CDR3 coding sequence is TGTGCCAGCAGTTACTCCTGGGCGGGGGGCTACAATGAGCAGTTCTTC. The gene calls are TRBV6-6 and TRBJ2-1, with 8 nucleotides matching TRBD2. This CDR3 contains 16 residues. Losses at the gene ends were 0 bases for V and 3 bases for J; bases not matched to a gene: 4. Germline V gene sequence: CDR1 MNHNY, CDR2 SVGAGI (reference sequence).

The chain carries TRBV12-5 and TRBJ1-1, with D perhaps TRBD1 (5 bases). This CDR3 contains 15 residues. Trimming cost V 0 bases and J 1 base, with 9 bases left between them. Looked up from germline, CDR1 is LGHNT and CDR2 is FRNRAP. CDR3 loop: CASGLVVGENTEAFF. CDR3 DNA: TGTGCTAGTGGTTTGGTGGTAGGGGAGAACACTGAAGCTTTCTTT.

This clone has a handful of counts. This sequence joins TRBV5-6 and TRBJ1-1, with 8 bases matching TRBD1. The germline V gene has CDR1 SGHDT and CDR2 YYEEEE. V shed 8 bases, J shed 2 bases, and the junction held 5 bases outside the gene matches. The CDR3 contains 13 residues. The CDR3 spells CASTGTGNTEAFF. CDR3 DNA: TGTGCCAGTACGGGGACAGGCAACACTGAAGCTTTCTTT. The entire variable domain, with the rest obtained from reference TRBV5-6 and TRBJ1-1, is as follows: DAGVTQSPTHLIKTRGQQVTLRCSPKSGHDTVSWYQQALGQGPQFIFQYYEEEERQRGNFPDRFSGHQFPNYSSELNVNALLLGDSALYLCASTGTGNTEAFFGQGTRLTVV.

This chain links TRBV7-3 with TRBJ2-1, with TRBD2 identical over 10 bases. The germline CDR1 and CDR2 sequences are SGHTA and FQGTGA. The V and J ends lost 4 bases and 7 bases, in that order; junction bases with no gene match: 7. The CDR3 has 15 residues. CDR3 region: CASSSSGGAWNEQFF. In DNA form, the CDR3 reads TGTGCCAGCAGCTCAAGCGGGGGGGCATGGAATGAGCAGTTCTTC.

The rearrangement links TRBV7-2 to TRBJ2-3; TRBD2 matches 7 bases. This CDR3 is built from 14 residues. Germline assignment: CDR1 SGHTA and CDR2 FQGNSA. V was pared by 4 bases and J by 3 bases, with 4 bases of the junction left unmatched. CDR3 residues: CASSSSGTTDTQYF. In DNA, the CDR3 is TGTGCCAGCAGCTCTAGCGGAACGACAGATACGCAGTATTTT.